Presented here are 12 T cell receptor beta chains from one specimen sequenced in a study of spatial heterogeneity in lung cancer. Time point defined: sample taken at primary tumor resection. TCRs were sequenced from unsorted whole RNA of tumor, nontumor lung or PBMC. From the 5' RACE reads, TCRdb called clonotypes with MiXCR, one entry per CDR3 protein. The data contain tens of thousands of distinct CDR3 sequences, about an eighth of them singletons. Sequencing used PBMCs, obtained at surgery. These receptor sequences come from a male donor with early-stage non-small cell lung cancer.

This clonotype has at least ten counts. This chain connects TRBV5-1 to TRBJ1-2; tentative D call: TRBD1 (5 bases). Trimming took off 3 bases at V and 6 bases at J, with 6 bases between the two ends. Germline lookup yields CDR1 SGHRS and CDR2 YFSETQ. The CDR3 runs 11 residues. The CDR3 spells CASSWGNGYTF. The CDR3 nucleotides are TGCGCCAGCAGCTGGGGGAATGGCTACACCTTC.

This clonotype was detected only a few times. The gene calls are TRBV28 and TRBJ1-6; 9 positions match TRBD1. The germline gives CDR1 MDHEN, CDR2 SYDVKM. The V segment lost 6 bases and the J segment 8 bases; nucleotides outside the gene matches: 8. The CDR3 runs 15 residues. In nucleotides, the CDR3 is TGTGCCAGCAGCTTAGACAGGGGGTGGTATTCACCCCTCCACTTT. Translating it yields CASSLDRGWYSPLHF.

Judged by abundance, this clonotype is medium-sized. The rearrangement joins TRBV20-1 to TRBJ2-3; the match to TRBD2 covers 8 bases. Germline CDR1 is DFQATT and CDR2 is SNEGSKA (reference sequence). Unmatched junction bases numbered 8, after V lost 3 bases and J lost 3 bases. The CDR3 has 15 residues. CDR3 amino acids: CSASTAGVGTDTQYF. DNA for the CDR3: TGCAGTGCTAGTACAGCGGGAGTAGGAACAGATACGCAGTATTTT.

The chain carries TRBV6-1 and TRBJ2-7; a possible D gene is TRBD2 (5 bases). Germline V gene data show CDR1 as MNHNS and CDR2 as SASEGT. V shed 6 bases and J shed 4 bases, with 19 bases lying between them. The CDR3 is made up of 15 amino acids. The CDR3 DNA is TGTGCCAGCAGGGCGGCGGGCGGCTCGGTATACGAGCAGTACTTC. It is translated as CASRAAGGSVYEQYF.

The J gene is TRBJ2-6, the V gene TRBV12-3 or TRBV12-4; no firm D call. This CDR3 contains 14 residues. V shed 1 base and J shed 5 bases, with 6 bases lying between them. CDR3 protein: CASSLDLRANVLTF. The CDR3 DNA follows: TGTGCCAGCAGTTTAGATTTACGGGCCAACGTCCTGACTTTC.

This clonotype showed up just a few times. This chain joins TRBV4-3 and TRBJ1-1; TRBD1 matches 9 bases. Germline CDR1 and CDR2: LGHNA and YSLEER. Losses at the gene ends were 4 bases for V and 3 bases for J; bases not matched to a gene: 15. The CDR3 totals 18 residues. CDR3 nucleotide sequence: TGCGCCAGCAGCCGCCGTATATCCGGGACAGGGCCTCACACTGAAGCTTTCTTT. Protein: CASSRRISGTGPHTEAFF.

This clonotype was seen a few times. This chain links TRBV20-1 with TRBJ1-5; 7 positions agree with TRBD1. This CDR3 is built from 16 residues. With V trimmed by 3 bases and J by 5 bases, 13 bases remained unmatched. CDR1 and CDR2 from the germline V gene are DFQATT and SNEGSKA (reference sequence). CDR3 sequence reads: CSASRAGQEFDQPQHF. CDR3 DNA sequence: TGCAGTGCTAGTAGGGCAGGACAGGAGTTTGATCAGCCCCAGCATTTT.

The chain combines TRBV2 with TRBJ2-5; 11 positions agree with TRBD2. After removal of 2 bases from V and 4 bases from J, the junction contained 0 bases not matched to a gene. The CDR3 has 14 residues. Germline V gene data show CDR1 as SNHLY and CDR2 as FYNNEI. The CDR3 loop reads CASSELAGGETQYF. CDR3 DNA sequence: TGTGCCAGCAGTGAACTAGCGGGAGGAGAGACCCAGTACTTC.

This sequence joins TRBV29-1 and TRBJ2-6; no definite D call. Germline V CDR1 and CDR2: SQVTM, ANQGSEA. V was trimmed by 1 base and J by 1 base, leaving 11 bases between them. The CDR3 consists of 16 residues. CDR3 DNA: TGCAGCGTTGAAGGGGATAAGATTTCTGGGGCCAACGTCCTGACTTTC. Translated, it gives CSVEGDKISGANVLTF.

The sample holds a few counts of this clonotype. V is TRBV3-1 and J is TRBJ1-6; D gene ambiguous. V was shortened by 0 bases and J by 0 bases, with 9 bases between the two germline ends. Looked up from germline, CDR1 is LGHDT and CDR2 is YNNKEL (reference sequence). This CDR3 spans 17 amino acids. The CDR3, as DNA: TGTGCCAGCAGCCAAGATATGACCTACTCCTATAATTCACCCCTCCACTTT. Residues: CASSQDMTYSYNSPLHF.

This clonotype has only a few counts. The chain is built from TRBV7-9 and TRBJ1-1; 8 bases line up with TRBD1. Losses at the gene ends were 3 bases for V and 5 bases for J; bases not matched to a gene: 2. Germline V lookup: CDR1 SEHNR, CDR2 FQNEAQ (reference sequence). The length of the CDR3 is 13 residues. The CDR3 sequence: CASSLTGETEAFF. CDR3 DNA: TGTGCCAGCAGCTTGACAGGGGAAACTGAAGCTTTCTTT. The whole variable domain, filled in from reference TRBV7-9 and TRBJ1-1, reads DTGVSQNPRHKITKRGQNVTFRCDPISEHNRLYWYRQTLGQGPEFLTYFQNEAQLEKSRLLSDRFSAERPKGSFSTLEIQRTEQGDSAMYLCASSLTGETEAFFGQGTRLTVV.

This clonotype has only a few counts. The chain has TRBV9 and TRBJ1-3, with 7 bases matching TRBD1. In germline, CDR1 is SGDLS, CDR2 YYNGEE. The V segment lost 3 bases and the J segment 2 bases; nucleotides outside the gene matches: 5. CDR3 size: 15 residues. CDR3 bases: TGTGCCAGCAGCGCGATGACAGGGACTGGAAACACCATATATTTT. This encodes CASSAMTGTGNTIYF. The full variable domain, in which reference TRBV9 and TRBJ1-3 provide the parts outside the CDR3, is DSGVTQTPKHLITATGQRVTLRCSPRSGDLSVYWYQQSLDQGLQFLIQYYNGEERAKGNILERFSAQQFPDLHSELNLSSLELGDSALYFCASSAMTGTGNTIYFGEGSWLTVV.